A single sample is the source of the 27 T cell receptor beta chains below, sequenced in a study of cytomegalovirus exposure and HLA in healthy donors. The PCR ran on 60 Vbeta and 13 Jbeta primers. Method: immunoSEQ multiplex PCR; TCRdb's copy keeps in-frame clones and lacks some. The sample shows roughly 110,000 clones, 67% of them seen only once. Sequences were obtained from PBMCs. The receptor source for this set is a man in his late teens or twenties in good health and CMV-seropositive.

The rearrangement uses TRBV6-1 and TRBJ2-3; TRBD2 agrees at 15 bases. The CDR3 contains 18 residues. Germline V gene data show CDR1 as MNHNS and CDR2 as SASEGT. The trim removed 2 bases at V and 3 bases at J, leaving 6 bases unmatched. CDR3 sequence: CASSEYGLAGGRTDTQYF. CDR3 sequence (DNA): TGTGCCAGCAGTGAATATGGACTAGCGGGGGGGAGGACAGATACGCAGTATTTT.

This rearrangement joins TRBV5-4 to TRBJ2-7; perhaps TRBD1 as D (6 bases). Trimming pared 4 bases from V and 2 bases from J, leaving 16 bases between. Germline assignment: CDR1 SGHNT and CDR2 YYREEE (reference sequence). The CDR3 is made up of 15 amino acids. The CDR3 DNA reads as TGTGCCAGCAGCCGTGAAACAGGGAGTCCCTACGAGCAGTACTTC. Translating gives CASSRETGSPYEQYF.

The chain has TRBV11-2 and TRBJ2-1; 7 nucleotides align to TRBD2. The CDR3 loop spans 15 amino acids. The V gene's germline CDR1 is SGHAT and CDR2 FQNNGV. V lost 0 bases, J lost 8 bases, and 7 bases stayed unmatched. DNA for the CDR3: TGTGCCAGCAGCTTAGAAGCGGGGCATTACGATGAGCAGTTCTTC. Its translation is CASSLEAGHYDEQFF.

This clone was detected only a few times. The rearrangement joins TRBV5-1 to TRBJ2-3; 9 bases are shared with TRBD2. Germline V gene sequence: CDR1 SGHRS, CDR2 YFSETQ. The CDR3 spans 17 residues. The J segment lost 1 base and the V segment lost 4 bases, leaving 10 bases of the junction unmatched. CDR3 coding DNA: TGCGCCAGCAGCCCGACACAGCGGGGGGCGGGCACAGATACGCAGTATTTT. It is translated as CASSPTQRGAGTDTQYF.

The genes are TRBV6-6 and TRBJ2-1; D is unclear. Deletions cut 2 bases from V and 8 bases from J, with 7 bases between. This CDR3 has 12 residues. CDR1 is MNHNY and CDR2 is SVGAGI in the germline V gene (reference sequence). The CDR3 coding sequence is TGTGCCAGCAGTTACATGGGCGATGAGCAGTTCTTC. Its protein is CASSYMGDEQFF.

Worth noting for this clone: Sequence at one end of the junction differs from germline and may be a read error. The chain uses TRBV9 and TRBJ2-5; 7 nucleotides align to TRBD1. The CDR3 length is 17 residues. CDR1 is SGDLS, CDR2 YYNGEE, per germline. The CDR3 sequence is CASNVGGPSLGQETQYF. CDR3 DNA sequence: TGTGCCAGCAACGTAGGGGGCCCCTCCTTGGGCCAAGAGACCCAGTACTTC.

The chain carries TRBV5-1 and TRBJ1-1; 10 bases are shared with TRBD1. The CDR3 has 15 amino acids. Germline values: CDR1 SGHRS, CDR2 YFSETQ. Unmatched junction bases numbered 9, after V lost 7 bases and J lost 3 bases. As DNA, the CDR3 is TGCGCCAGCGGGGAGGACAGGGGGGGGTACACTGAAGCTTTCTTT. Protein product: CASGEDRGGYTEAFF.

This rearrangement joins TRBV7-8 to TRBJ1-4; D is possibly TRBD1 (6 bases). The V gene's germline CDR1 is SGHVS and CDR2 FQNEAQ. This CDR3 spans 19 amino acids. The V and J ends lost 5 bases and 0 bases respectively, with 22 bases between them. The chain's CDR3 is CASSLSGGQRAATNEKLFF. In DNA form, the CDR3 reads TGTGCCAGCAGCCTCTCGGGGGGACAAAGGGCCGCAACTAATGAAAAACTGTTTTTT. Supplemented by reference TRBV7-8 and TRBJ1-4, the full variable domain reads GAGVSQSPRYKVAKRGQDVALRCDPISGHVSLFWYQQALGQGPEFLTYFQNEAQLDKSGLPSDRFFAERPEGSVSTLKIQRTQQEDSAVYLCASSLSGGQRAATNEKLFFGSGTQLSVL.

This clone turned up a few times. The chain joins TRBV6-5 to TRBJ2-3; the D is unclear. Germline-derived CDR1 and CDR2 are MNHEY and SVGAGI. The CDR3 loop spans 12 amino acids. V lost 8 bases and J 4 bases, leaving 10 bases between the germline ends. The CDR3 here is CASLSHSDTQYF. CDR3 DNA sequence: TGTGCCAGCCTATCTCACTCAGATACGCAGTATTTT.

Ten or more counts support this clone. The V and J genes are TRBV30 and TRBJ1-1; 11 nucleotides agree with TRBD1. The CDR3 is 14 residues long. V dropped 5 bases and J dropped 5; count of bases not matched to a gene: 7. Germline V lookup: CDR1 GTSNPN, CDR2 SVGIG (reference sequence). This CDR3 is CAWDRDRGGTEAFF. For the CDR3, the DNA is TGTGCCTGGGATCGGGACAGGGGGGGTACTGAAGCTTTCTTT.

The CDR3 nucleotides read TGTGCCAGTAGTTGGGGACAGTATAATTCACCCCTCCACTTT. Residues: CASSWGQYNSPLHF. The chain is built from TRBV19 and TRBJ1-6, with 7 bases identical to TRBD1. The CDR3 consists of 14 residues. The germline gives CDR1 LNHDA, CDR2 SQIVND (reference sequence). With 5 bases clipped from V and 4 bases from J, the junction kept 2 bases outside the gene matches. Based on the CDR3 plus reference TRBV19 and TRBJ1-6, the full variable domain is DGGITQSPKYLFRKEGQNVTLSCEQNLNHDAMYWYRQDPGQGLRLIYYSQIVNDFQKGDIAEGYSVSREKKESFPLTVTSAQKNPTAFYLCASSWGQYNSPLHFGNGTRLTVT.

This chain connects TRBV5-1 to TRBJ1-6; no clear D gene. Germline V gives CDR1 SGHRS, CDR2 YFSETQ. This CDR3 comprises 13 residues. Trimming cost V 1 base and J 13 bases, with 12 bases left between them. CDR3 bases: TGCGCCAGCAGCTTGTCCCGGGGTGGTCCCCTCCACTTT. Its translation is CASSLSRGGPLHF.

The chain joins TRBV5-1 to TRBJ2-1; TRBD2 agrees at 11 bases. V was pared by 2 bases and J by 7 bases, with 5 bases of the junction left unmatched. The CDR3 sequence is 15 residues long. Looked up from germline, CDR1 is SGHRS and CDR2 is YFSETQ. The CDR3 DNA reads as TGCGCCAGCAGCTTACTAGCGGGGGCGGGGAATGAGCAGTTCTTC. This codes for CASSLLAGAGNEQFF.

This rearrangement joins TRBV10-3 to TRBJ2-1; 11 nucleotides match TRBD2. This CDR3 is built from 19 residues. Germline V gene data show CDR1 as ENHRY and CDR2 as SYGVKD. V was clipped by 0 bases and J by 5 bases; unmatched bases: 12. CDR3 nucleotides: TGTGCCATCAGTGAGTCGACTCGGTTACTAGCGGGGGACCACAATGAGCAGTTCTTC. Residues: CAISESTRLLAGDHNEQFF.

This CDR3 is CASSPTARSSGLTDTQYF. The CDR3 DNA reads TGTGCCAGCAGCCCAACCGCCCGATCTAGCGGTCTCACAGATACGCAGTATTTT. The chain couples TRBV27 to TRBJ2-3; TRBD2 aligns across 7 bases. This CDR3 is built from 18 residues. Germline assignment: CDR1 MNHEY and CDR2 SMNVEV (reference sequence). The V and J ends lost 6 bases and 2 bases, in that order; junction bases with no gene match: 17.

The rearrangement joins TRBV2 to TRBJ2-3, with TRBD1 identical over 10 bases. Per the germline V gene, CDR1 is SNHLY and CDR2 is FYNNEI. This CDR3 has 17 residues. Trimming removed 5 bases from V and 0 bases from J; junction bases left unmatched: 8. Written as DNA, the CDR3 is TGTGCCAGCAGTTTTTTTGGGGGACAGGGGAGCACAGATACGCAGTATTTT. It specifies CASSFFGGQGSTDTQYF.

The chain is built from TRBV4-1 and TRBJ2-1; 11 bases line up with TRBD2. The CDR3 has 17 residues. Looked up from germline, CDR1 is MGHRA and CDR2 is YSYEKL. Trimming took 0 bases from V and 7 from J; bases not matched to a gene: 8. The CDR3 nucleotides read TGCGCCAGCAGCCAAGAGCTCGCGACTAGCGGGGTGAATGAGCAGTTCTTC. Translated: CASSQELATSGVNEQFF.

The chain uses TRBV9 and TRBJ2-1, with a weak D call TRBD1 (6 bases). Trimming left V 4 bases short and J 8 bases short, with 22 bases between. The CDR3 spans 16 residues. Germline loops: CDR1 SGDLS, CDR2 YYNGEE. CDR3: CASSPGTHREADEQFF. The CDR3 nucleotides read TGTGCCAGCAGCCCCGGGACACACCGCGAGGCCGATGAGCAGTTCTTC.

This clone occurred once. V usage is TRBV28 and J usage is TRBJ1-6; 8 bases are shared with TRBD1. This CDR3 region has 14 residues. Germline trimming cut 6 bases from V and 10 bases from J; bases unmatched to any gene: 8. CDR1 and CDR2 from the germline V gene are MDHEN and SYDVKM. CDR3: CASSPGQGVSPLHF. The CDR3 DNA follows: TGTGCCAGCAGCCCAGGACAGGGTGTCTCACCCCTCCACTTT.

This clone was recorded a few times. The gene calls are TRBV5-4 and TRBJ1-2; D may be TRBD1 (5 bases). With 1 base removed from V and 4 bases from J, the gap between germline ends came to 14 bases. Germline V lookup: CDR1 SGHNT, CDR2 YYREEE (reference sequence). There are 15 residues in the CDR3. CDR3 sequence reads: CASSLLDMNFYGYTF. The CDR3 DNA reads TGTGCCAGCAGCTTGCTGGACATGAACTTCTATGGCTACACCTTC.

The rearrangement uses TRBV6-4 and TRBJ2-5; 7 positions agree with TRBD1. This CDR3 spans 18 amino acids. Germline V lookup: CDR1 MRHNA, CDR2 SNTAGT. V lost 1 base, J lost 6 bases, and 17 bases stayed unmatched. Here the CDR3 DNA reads TGTGCCAGCAGTGACTGGACAGGCGTCCCACCCCCAATAAAGACCCAGTACTTC. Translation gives CASSDWTGVPPPIKTQYF.

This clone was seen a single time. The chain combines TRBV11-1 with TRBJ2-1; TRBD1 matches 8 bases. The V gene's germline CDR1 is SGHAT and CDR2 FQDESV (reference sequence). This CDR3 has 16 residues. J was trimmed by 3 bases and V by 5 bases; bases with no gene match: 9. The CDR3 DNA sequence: TGTGCCAGCAGCGCTAGGACAGGGAGGAACTACAATGAGCAGTTCTTC. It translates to CASSARTGRNYNEQFF.

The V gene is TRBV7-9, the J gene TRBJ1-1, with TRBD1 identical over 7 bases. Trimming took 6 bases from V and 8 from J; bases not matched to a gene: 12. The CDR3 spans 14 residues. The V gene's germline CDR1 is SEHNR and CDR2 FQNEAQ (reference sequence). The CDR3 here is CASSPRWDSEEAFF. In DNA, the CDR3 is TGTGCCAGCAGTCCCAGGTGGGACAGTGAAGAAGCTTTCTTT.

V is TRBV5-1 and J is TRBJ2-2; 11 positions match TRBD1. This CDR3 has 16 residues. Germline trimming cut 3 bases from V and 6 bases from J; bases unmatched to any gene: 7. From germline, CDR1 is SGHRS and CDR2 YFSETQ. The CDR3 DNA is TGCGCCAGCAGCTCCAGGGACAGGGGGTTCGCCGGGGAGCTGTTTTTT. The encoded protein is CASSSRDRGFAGELFF.

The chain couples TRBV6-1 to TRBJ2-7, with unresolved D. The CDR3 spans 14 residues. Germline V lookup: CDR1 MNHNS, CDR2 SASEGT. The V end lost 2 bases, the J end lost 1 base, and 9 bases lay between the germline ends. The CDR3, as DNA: TGTGCCAGCAGTGAAAATACAGTATCCTACGAGCAGTACGTC. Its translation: CASSENTVSYEQYV.

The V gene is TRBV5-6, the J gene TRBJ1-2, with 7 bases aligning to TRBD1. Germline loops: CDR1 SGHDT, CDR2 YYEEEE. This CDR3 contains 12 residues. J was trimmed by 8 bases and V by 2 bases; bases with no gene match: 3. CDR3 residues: CASSLQGWGYTF. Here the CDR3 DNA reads TGTGCCAGCAGCTTACAGGGGTGGGGCTACACCTTC.

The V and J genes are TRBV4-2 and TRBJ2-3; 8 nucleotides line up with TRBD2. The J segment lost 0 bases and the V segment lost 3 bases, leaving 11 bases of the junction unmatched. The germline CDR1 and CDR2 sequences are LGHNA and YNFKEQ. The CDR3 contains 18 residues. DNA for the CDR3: TGTGCCAGCAGCCAGGTCCTGCGGGGGGCGTCTAGCACAGATACGCAGTATTTT. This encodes CASSQVLRGASSTDTQYF.